These 14 T cell receptor beta chains share one sample of origin, sequenced in a study of PD-1 blockade in classical Hodgkin lymphoma. In every patient, relapse followed autologous stem cell transplantation, while exposure to brentuximab vedotin differed. TCRdb keeps only in-frame clones here, not all; method: immunoSEQ multiplex PCR. Of some 96,000 clones in the sample, roughly 79% were seen once. Sequences were derived from peripheral blood mononuclear cells (PBMCs), sampled before the second cycle of nivolumab. The receptor source for this set is a human donor with classical Hodgkin lymphoma.

This rearrangement joins TRBV19 to TRBJ2-5; D possibly uses TRBD1 or TRBD2 (5 bases each). The CDR3 has 16 amino acids. Per germline, CDR1 LNHDA and CDR2 SQIVND (reference sequence). Trimming removed 1 base at V and 2 bases at J, with 14 bases between. The CDR3 DNA reads TGTGCCAGTAGTATAGTTAGGGCTGGGGGTCAAGAGACCCAGTACTTC. Translating it yields CASSIVRAGGQETQYF.

The chain recombines TRBV27 with TRBJ2-2, with D uncertain. Trimming took off 0 bases at V and 9 bases at J, with 17 bases between the two ends. Germline CDR1 MNHEY, CDR2 SMNVEV (reference sequence). The CDR3 has 16 residues. This CDR3 reads CASSLSAGSAFRELFF. As DNA, the CDR3 is TGTGCCAGCAGTTTATCGGCAGGTTCCGCTTTTAGGGAGCTGTTTTTT.

The CDR3 sequence is CASSLSRDTYEQYF. CDR3 bases: TGTGCCAGCAGCTTATCGCGGGATACCTACGAGCAGTACTTC. The J gene is TRBJ2-7, the V gene TRBV7-9; weak D call: TRBD2 (6 bases). Germline CDR1 SEHNR, CDR2 FQNEAQ (reference sequence). With 2 bases removed from V and 2 bases from J, the gap between germline ends came to 10 bases. The length of the CDR3 is 14 residues.

The J gene is TRBJ2-3, the V gene TRBV5-4; the D is unclear. V dropped 5 bases and J dropped 4 bases, with 5 bases sitting between them. Germline assignment: CDR1 SGHNT and CDR2 YYREEE (reference sequence). This CDR3 comprises 11 residues. Written as DNA, the CDR3 is TGTGCCAGCAGTTCGGCAGATACGCAGTATTTT. It codes for CASSSADTQYF.

The chain employs TRBV30 and TRBJ2-5; D gene ambiguous. The CDR3 has 11 residues. Per germline, CDR1 GTSNPN and CDR2 SVGIG (reference sequence). V lost 0 bases, J lost 3 bases, and 2 bases lay in between. CDR3 amino acids: CAWSVKETQYF. CDR3 in DNA: TGTGCCTGGAGTGTAAAAGAGACCCAGTACTTC. Variable domain in full (rest from reference TRBV30 and TRBJ2-5): SQTIHQWPATLVQPVGSPLSLECTVEGTSNPNLYWYRQAAGRGLQLLFYSVGIGQISSEVPQNLSASRPQDRQFILSSKKLLLSDSGFYLCAWSVKETQYFGPGTRLLVL.

The gene calls are TRBV29-1 and TRBJ2-1; D tentatively reads TRBD1 or TRBD2 (5 bases each). Germline V gene sequence: CDR1 SQVTM, CDR2 ANQGSEA. V gave up 7 bases and J gave up 6 bases, with 19 bases separating them. CDR3 size: 14 residues. DNA for the CDR3: TGCAGCGCCCACCGGGGAAAGGGGTTCAATGAGCAGTTCTTC. This gives the protein CSAHRGKGFNEQFF.

This rearrangement joins TRBV4-2 to TRBJ2-3; D may be TRBD2 (5 bases). The CDR3 has 15 amino acids. V lost 4 bases, J lost 4 bases, and 15 bases lay in between. Germline V CDR1 and CDR2: LGHNA, YNFKEQ. Written as DNA, the CDR3 is TGTGCCAGCAGCCCCGGGCTAGCAGCGTCAGATACGCAGTATTTT. It specifies CASSPGLAASDTQYF.

The chain uses TRBV5-1 and TRBJ1-1; D possibly corresponds to TRBD1 (5 bases). CDR1 is SGHRS, CDR2 YFSETQ, per germline. This CDR3 has 14 amino acids. V lost 5 bases, J lost 3 bases, and 14 bases lay in between. The CDR3 DNA reads TGCGCCAGCAGTGGGGCAGGGACGTACACTGAAGCTTTCTTT. This codes for CASSGAGTYTEAFF.

V is TRBV4-3 and J is TRBJ2-7; 11 bases line up with TRBD2. V trimming: 4 bases; J trimming: 6 bases; junction bases outside the gene matches: 8. There are 15 residues in the CDR3. In germline, CDR1 is LGHNA, CDR2 YSLEER. As DNA, the CDR3 is TGCGCCAGCAGCCCACTAGCGGGAGTAGGCGCCGAGCAGTACTTC. This codes for CASSPLAGVGAEQYF.

V usage is TRBV11-3 and J usage is TRBJ1-5; D gene ambiguous. CDR3 length: 16 residues. Between the trimmed V and J ends, which lost 2 bases and 0 bases, there was a span of 11 bases. CDR1 and CDR2 from the germline V gene are SGHNT and YENEEA. In nucleotides, the CDR3 is TGTGCCAGCAGCTTACACAGAAGATATAGCAATCAGCCCCAGCATTTT. Translating it yields CASSLHRRYSNQPQHF. Filled out from reference TRBV11-3 and TRBJ1-5, the complete variable domain reads EAGVVQSPRYKIIEKKQPVAFWCNPISGHNTLYWYLQNLGQGPELLIRYENEEAVDDSQLPKDRFSAERLKGVDSTLKIQPAELGDSAVYLCASSLHRRYSNQPQHFGDGTRLSIL.

This rearrangement joins TRBV19 to TRBJ1-2; 8 bases map to TRBD1. This CDR3 comprises 13 residues. V shed 4 bases and J 3 bases; nucleotides not matched to a gene: 1. Germline V gene data show CDR1 as LNHDA and CDR2 as SQIVND (reference sequence). CDR3: CASSTQGDYGYTF. The CDR3 DNA follows: TGTGCCAGTAGTACACAGGGGGACTATGGCTACACCTTC.

This chain connects TRBV5-6 to TRBJ1-4; 8 positions agree with TRBD1. From germline, CDR1 is SGHDT and CDR2 YYEEEE. The CDR3 has 16 residues. The V and J ends lost 4 bases and 6 bases, in that order; junction bases with no gene match: 11. CDR3 region: CASSITAGGADEKLFF. CDR3 coding DNA: TGTGCCAGCAGCATAACGGCAGGGGGCGCGGATGAAAAACTGTTTTTT.

The chain employs TRBV10-3 and TRBJ2-7; D gene unclear. Trimming pared 2 bases from V and 2 bases from J, leaving 7 bases between. This CDR3 is 13 amino acids long. Germline V gives CDR1 ENHRY, CDR2 SYGVKD. In DNA, the CDR3 is TGTGCCATCAGTGAGGGCCCTGCCTACGAGCAGTACTTC. Its protein is CAISEGPAYEQYF.

About this clone: Other nucleotide sequences in the sample specify the same CDR3. The chain recombines TRBV18 with TRBJ2-3; D remains unclear. This CDR3 comprises 14 residues. V was shortened by 3 bases and J by 0 bases, with 7 bases between the two germline ends. Germline CDR1 is KGHSH and CDR2 is LQKENI. CDR3 bases: TGTGCCAGCTCACCCTTGGGAAGCACAGATACGCAGTATTTT. As protein: CASSPLGSTDTQYF.